The 8 T cell receptor beta chains presented below share a single source sample, sequenced in a study of shared clonotypes between healthy human individuals. CD45RO negativity and positive selection for CCR7 defined naive CD8 cells, a population that excluded terminally differentiated effector memory CD45RA+ cells. Here immunoSEQ multiplex PCR was the method, and the copy in TCRdb shows in-frame clones only, minus some. Of around 2,100,000 clones listed, 85% to 95% are singletons. The specimen sequenced was naive CD8+ T cells sorted from blood. These receptor sequences come from a man younger than 30 in good health.

The rearrangement uses TRBV4-1 and TRBJ2-7; D remains unclear. Trimming stripped 1 base from V and 0 bases from J, with 13 bases between. CDR3 length: 16 residues. Germline values: CDR1 MGHRA, CDR2 YSYEKL. The CDR3 here is CASSQARRPFSYEQYF. The CDR3 coding sequence is TGCGCCAGCAGCCAAGCGCGGAGACCGTTCTCCTACGAGCAGTACTTC.

The V gene is TRBV7-9, the J gene TRBJ1-1; D unresolved. The germline CDR1 and CDR2 sequences are SEHNR and FQNEAQ (reference sequence). The V end lost 4 bases, the J end lost 0 bases, and 9 bases lay between the germline ends. The CDR3 is 14 residues long. The CDR3 DNA follows: TGTGCCAGCAGCTGGCTATCAGTGAACACTGAAGCTTTCTTT. Protein sequence: CASSWLSVNTEAFF.

The chain carries TRBV5-4 and TRBJ2-1; no clear D. The V gene lost 3 bases and the J gene lost 6 bases, with 10 bases spanning the gap. Looked up from germline, CDR1 is SGHNT and CDR2 is YYREEE (reference sequence). The CDR3 is 13 residues long. CDR3 sequence reads: CASSSYGFNEQFF. CDR3 DNA sequence: TGTGCCAGCAGCTCTTACGGCTTCAATGAGCAGTTCTTC.

The chain carries TRBV7-2 and TRBJ2-5, with TRBD2 identical over 8 bases. Trimming at V came to 5 bases and at J to 5 bases, leaving 16 bases not matched to a gene. CDR3 length: 17 amino acids. Germline values: CDR1 SGHTA, CDR2 FQGNSA. The CDR3 DNA sequence: TGTGCCAGCAGCATCAGTGGAGGGCCGGGAGGGCGGGAGACCCAGTACTTC. This sequence encodes CASSISGGPGGRETQYF.

The chain employs TRBV30 and TRBJ2-1; D is uncertain. CDR1 and CDR2 (germline): GTSNPN, SVGIG (reference sequence). Between the trimmed V and J ends, which lost 0 bases and 4 bases, there was a span of 10 bases. The CDR3 extends over 14 amino acids. The CDR3 spells CAWSVLPRYNEQFF. In DNA, the CDR3 is TGTGCCTGGAGTGTACTCCCTAGATACAATGAGCAGTTCTTC.

The chain uses TRBV27 and TRBJ2-2, with D possibly TRBD1 on 6 matching bases. Germline lookup yields CDR1 MNHEY and CDR2 SMNVEV (reference sequence). V lost 6 bases and J lost 3, with 17 bases in between. The CDR3 loop spans 16 amino acids. The chain's CDR3 is CASSPGVGADTGELFF. The CDR3 DNA reads as TGTGCCAGCAGCCCTGGTGTGGGGGCGGACACCGGGGAGCTGTTTTTT.

The chain recombines TRBV19 with TRBJ2-7; 7 nucleotides match TRBD1. There are 13 residues in the CDR3. Germline CDR1 is LNHDA and CDR2 is SQIVND (reference sequence). The trim removed 4 bases at V and 5 bases at J, leaving 5 bases unmatched. This CDR3 reads CASSTTGDHEQYF. The CDR3 DNA sequence: TGTGCCAGTAGTACCACAGGGGATCACGAGCAGTACTTC.

This CDR3 is CASSQAHNRGSTDTQYF. In DNA form, the CDR3 reads TGCGCCAGCAGCCAAGCCCATAACAGGGGCAGCACAGATACGCAGTATTTT. The chain is built from TRBV4-1 and TRBJ2-3, with 7 bases that match TRBD1. The germline CDR1 and CDR2 sequences are MGHRA and YSYEKL. The CDR3 contains 17 residues. V was pared by 1 base and J by 0 bases, with 7 bases of the junction left unmatched.